The 10 T cell receptor beta chains reported below all come from one sample, sequenced in a study of OX40 agonist ivuxolimab in advanced cancers. Clones were read by immunoSEQ multiplex PCR, and TCRdb kept only the in-frame ones, dropping some. The table lists some 40,000 clones, roughly 90% of them singletons. Material: CD4+ or CD8+ T cells sorted from blood, obtained in a trial of the OX40 agonist ivuxolimab. The source of these receptors is an adult with an advanced solid tumor such as melanoma, head and neck, liver or kidney cancer.

The chain is built from TRBV19 and TRBJ1-5; no firm D call. Trimming left V 8 bases short and J 2 bases short, with 10 bases between. Germline-derived CDR1 and CDR2 are LNHDA and SQIVND (reference sequence). CDR3 length: 13 amino acids. The CDR3 coding sequence is TGTGCCAGTCAGTTTGGGGGCAATCAGCCCCAGCATTTT. Translation: CASQFGGNQPQHF.

Only one count was recorded for this clone. CDR3 DNA sequence: TGTGCCTGGACCATGGGACAGGGGGCCTACGAGCAGTACTTC. Its translation: CAWTMGQGAYEQYF. The chain couples TRBV30 to TRBJ2-7; TRBD1 aligns across 11 bases. Losses at the gene ends were 4 bases for V and 2 bases for J; bases not matched to a gene: 4. Looked up from germline, CDR1 is GTSNPN and CDR2 is SVGIG (reference sequence). The CDR3 sequence is 14 residues long.

V is TRBV4-1 and J is TRBJ2-3; a weak D match, TRBD2 (6 bases). V was clipped by 1 base and J by 3 bases, with 11 bases between them. CDR3 length: 15 amino acids. Germline CDR1 MGHRA, CDR2 YSYEKL. The CDR3 DNA follows: TGCGCCAGCAGCCAAGGAGTCCTAGCGACAGATACGCAGTATTTT. Translation gives CASSQGVLATDTQYF.

This rearrangement joins TRBV19 to TRBJ1-1; 12 bases are a match to TRBD1. Germline CDR1 is LNHDA and CDR2 is SQIVND (reference sequence). CDR3 length equals 16 residues. V was clipped by 3 bases and J by 0 bases; unmatched bases: 2. CDR3 sequence (DNA): TGTGCCAGTAGTATCCGGGACAGGGGGCTGAACACTGAAGCTTTCTTT. Encoded protein: CASSIRDRGLNTEAFF. Using reference TRBV19 and TRBJ1-1 for the parts outside the CDR3, the full variable domain is DGGITQSPKYLFRKEGQNVTLSCEQNLNHDAMYWYRQDPGQGLRLIYYSQIVNDFQKGDIAEGYSVSREKKESFPLTVTSAQKNPTAFYLCASSIRDRGLNTEAFFGQGTRLTVV.

The chain combines TRBV29-1 with TRBJ2-7; 8 nucleotides agree with TRBD1. V trimming: 6 bases; J trimming: 0 bases; junction bases outside the gene matches: 13. Germline lookup yields CDR1 SQVTM and CDR2 ANQGSEA. CDR3 length equals 16 residues. Here the CDR3 DNA reads TGCAGCGTCCACGACACCGGGACAGGCAGCTCCTACGAGCAGTACTTC. The encoded protein is CSVHDTGTGSSYEQYF.

The chain employs TRBV18 and TRBJ2-5; tentative D call: TRBD1 (6 bases). Trimming cost V 5 bases and J 2 bases, with 15 bases left between them. The CDR3 loop spans 15 amino acids. Germline loops: CDR1 KGHSH, CDR2 LQKENI. This chain's CDR3 is CASSRQEEGQETQYF. CDR3 DNA sequence: TGTGCCAGCTCAAGACAGGAAGAGGGACAAGAGACCCAGTACTTC.

The genes are TRBV6-5 and TRBJ1-1, with D unresolved. Germline lookup yields CDR1 MNHEY and CDR2 SVGAGI. The V gene lost 2 bases and the J gene lost 8 bases, with 12 bases spanning the gap. CDR3 length: 13 residues. CDR3 region: CASSYQGSGEAFF. For the CDR3, the DNA is TGTGCCAGCAGTTACCAAGGGTCGGGGGAAGCTTTCTTT.

The chain links TRBV19 to TRBJ2-3; unclear D gene. The germline V and J ends were trimmed by 1 base and 2 bases, with 10 bases remaining between them. The CDR3 has 15 residues. Germline CDR1 and CDR2: LNHDA and SQIVND (reference sequence). The CDR3 DNA follows: TGTGCCAGTAGTATAGGCCCACTTAACACAGATACGCAGTATTTT. Its protein product is CASSIGPLNTDTQYF.

This sequence joins TRBV28 and TRBJ2-7, with TRBD2 matching over 7 bases. Trimming took 5 bases from V and 2 from J; bases not matched to a gene: 9. The CDR3 has 15 amino acids. Per germline, CDR1 MDHEN and CDR2 SYDVKM. Here the CDR3 reads CASSPWEGKTYEQYF. DNA for the CDR3: TGTGCCAGCAGTCCCTGGGAGGGGAAAACCTACGAGCAGTACTTC.

This rearrangement joins TRBV10-1 to TRBJ2-5; 9 nucleotides align to TRBD2. The CDR3 consists of 16 residues. The junction had 6 bases not matched to a gene; V was cut back by 3 bases and J by 1 base. Germline V CDR1 and CDR2: WNHNN, SYGVQD (reference sequence). The CDR3 DNA reads as TGCGCCAGCAGTGATAAGCGGGGGGTTGGCCAAGAGACCCAGTACTTC. As protein: CASSDKRGVGQETQYF.